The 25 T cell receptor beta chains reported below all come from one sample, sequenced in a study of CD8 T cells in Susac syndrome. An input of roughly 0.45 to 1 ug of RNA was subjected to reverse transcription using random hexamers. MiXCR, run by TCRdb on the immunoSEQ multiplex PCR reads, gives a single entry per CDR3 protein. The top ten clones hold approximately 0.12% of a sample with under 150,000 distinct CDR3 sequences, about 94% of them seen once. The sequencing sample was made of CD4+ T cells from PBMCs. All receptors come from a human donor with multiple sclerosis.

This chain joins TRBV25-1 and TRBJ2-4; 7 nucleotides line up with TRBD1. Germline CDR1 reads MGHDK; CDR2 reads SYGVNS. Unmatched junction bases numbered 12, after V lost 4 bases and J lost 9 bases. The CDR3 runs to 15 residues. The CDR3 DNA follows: TGTGCCAGCAGTGTAAACACCGCGACAGGGACCATTCAGTACTTC. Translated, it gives CASSVNTATGTIQYF.

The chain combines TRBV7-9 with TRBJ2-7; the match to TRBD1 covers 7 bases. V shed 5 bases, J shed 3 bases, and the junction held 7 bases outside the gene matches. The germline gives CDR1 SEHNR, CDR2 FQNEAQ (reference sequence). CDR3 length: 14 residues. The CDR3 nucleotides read TGTGCCAGCAGCCCAAGACAGGGCGACTACGAGCAGTACTTC. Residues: CASSPRQGDYEQYF.

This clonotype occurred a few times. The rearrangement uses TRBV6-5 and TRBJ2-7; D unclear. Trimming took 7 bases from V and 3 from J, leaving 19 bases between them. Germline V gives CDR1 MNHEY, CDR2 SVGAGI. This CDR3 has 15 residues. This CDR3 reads CASTLYHGNFYEQYF. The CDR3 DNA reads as TGTGCCAGCACCCTCTATCATGGCAACTTCTACGAGCAGTACTTC.

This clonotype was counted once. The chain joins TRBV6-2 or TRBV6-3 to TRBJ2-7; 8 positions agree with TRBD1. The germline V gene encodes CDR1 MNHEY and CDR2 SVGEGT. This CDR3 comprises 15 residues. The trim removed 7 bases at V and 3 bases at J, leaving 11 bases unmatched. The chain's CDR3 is CASTHSGQGNYEQYF. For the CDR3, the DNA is TGTGCCAGCACCCACTCCGGACAGGGAAACTACGAGCAGTACTTC.

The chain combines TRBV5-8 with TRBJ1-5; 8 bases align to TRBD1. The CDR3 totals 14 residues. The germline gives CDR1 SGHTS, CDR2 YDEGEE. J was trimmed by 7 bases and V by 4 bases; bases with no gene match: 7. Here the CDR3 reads CASSLTGVGQPQHF. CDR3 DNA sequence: TGTGCCAGCAGCCTGACAGGGGTCGGACAGCCCCAGCATTTT.

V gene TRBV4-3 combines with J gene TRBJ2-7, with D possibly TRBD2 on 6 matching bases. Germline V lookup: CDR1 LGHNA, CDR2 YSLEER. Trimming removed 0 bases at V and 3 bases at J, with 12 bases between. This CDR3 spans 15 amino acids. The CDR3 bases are TGCGCCAGCAGCCAAGAGGAGGGGTGGGACTACGAGCAGTACTTC. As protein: CASSQEEGWDYEQYF.

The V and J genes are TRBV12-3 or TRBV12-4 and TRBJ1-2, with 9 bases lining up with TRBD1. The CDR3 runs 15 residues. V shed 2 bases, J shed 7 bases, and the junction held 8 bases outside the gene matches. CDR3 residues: CASSLSGQGSSGYTF. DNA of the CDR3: TGTGCCAGCAGTTTATCGGGACAGGGTTCAAGTGGCTACACCTTC.

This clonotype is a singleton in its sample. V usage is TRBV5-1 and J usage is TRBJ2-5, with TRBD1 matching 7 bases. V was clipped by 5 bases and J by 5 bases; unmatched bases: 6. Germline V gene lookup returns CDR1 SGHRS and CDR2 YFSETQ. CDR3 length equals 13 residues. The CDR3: CASSRDSRETQYF. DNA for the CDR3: TGCGCCAGCAGTCGGGACAGTCGCGAGACCCAGTACTTC.

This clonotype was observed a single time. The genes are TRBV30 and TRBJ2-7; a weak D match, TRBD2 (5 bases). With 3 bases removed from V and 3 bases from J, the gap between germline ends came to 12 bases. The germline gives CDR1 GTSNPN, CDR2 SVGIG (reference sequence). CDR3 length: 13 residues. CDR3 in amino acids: CAWSPGLSYEQYF. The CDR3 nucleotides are TGTGCCTGGAGCCCAGGACTGAGCTACGAGCAGTACTTC.

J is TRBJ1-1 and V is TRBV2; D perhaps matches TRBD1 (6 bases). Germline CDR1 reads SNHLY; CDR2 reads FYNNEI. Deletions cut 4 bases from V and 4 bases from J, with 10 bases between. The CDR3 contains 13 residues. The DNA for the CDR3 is TGTGCCAGCAGTGTTCAGGGGAGCACTGAAGCTTTCTTT. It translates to CASSVQGSTEAFF.

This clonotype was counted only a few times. Here the CDR3 DNA reads TGTGCCAGTAGTTTACAGGGGGATCAGCCCCAGCATTTT. It translates to CASSLQGDQPQHF. The chain recombines TRBV19 with TRBJ1-5, with TRBD1 matching over 8 bases. Per the germline V gene, CDR1 is LNHDA and CDR2 is SQIVND (reference sequence). This CDR3 comprises 13 residues. The V and J ends lost 5 bases and 5 bases, in that order; junction bases with no gene match: 2.

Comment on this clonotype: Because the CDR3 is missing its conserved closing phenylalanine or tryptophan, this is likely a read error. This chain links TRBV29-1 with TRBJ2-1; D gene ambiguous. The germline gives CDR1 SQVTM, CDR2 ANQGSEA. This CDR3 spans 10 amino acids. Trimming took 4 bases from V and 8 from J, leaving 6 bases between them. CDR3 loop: CSVVGYEQFS. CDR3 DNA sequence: TGCAGCGTTGTTGGTTATGAGCAGTTCTCC.

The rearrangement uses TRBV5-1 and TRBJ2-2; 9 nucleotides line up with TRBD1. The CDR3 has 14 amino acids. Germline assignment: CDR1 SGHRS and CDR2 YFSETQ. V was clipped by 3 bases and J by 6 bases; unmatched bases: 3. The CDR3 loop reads CASSWGQGAGELFF. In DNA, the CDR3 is TGCGCCAGCAGCTGGGGACAGGGCGCCGGGGAGCTGTTTTTT.

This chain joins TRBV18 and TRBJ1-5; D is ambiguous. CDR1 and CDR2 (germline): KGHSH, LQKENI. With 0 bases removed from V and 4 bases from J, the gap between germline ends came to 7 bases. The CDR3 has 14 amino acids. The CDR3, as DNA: TGTGCCAGCTCACCACCTTTGGGGAATCAGCCCCAGCATTTT. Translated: CASSPPLGNQPQHF.

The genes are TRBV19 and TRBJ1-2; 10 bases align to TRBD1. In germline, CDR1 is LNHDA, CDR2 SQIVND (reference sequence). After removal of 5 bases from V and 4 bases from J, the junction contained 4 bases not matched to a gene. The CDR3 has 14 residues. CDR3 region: CASSSRDRGYGYTF. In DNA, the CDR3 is TGTGCCAGTAGTTCTCGGGACAGGGGCTATGGCTACACCTTC.

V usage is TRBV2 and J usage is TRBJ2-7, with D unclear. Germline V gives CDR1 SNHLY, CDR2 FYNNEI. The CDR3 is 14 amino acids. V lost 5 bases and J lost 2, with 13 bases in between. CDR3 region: CASSNSGRPYEQYF. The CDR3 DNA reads TGTGCCAGCAGTAACTCGGGCCGGCCCTACGAGCAGTACTTC.

CDR3 nucleotide sequence: TGTGCCAGCAGTGGTATGGGACAGGGTCGGGACGAGCAGTACTTC. The encoded protein is CASSGMGQGRDEQYF. This chain uses TRBV25-1 with TRBJ2-7, with TRBD1 matching 9 bases. V shed 4 bases and J 5 bases; nucleotides not matched to a gene: 9. CDR3 length equals 15 residues. Germline assignment: CDR1 MGHDK and CDR2 SYGVNS.

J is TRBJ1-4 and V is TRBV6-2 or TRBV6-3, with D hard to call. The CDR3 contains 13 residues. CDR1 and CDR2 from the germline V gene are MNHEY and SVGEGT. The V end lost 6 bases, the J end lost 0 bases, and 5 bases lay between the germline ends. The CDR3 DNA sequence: TGTGCCAGCAGGTCTGCAACTAATGAAAAACTGTTTTTT. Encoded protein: CASRSATNEKLFF.

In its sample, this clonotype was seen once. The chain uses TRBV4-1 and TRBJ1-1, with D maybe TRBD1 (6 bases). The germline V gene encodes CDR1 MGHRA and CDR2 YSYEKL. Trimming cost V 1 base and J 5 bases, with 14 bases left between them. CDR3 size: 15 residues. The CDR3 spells CASSQAWQGRTEAFF. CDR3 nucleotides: TGCGCCAGCAGCCAAGCGTGGCAGGGGAGGACTGAAGCTTTCTTT.

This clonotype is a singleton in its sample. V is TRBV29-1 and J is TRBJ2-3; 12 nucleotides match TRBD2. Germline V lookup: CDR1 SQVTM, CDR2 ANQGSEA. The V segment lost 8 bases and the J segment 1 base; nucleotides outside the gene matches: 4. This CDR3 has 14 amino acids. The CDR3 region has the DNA TGCAGCTCTAGCGGGGGGGCTGGCACAGATACGCAGTATTTT. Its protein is CSSSGGAGTDTQYF.

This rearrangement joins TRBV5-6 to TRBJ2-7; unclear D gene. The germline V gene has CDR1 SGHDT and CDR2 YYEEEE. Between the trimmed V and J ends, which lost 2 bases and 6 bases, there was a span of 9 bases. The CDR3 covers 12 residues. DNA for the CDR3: TGTGCCAGCAGCTTTCAGAGAATCGAGCAGTACTTC. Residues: CASSFQRIEQYF.

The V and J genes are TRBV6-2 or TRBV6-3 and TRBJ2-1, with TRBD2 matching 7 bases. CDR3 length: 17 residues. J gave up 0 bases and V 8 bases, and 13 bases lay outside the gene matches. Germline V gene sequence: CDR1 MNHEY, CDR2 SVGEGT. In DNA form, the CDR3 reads TGTGCCAGCTCTATATGGGGGAGACTAGCCTCCTACAATGAGCAGTTCTTC. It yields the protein CASSIWGRLASYNEQFF.

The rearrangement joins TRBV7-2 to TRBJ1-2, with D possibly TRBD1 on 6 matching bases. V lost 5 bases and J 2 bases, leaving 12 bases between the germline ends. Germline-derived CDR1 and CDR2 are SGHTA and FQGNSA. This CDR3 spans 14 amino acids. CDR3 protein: CASSVRQDNYGYTF. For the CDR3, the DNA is TGTGCCAGCAGCGTGCGACAGGACAACTATGGCTACACCTTC.

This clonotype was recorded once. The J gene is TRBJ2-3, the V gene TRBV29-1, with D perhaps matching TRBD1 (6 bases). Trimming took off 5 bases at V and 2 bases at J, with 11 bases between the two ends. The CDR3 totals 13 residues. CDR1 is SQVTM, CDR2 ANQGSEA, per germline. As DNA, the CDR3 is TGCAGCGTTATGACAGGTTCCACAGATACGCAGTATTTT. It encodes CSVMTGSTDTQYF.

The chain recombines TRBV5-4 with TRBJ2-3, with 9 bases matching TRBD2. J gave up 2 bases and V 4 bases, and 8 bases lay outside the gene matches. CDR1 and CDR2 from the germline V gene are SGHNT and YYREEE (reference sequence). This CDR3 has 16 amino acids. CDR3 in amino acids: CASSTRTSALTDTQYF. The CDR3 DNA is TGTGCCAGCAGCACGCGGACTAGCGCCCTCACAGATACGCAGTATTTT.